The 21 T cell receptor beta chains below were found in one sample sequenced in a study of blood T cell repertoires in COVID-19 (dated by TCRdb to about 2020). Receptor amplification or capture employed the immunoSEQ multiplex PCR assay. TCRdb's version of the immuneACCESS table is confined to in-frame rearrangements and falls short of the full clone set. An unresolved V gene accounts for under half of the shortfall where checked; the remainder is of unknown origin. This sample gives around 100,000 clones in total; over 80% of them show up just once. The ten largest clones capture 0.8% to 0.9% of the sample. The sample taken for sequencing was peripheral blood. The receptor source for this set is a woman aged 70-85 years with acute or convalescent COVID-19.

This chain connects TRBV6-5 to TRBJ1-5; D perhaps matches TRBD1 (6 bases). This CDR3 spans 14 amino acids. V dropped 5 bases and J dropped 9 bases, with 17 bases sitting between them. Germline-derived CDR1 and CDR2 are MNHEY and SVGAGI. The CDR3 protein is CASSPRGGAWPQHF. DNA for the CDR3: TGTGCCAGCAGTCCCCGGGGGGGCGCATGGCCCCAGCATTTT.

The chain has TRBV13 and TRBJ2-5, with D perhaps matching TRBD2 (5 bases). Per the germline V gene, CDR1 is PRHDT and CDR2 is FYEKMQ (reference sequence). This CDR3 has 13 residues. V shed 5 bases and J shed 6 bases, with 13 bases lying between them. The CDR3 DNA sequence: TGTGCCAGCAGCAACCTAGCCTCAAAGACCCAGTACTTC. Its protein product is CASSNLASKTQYF.

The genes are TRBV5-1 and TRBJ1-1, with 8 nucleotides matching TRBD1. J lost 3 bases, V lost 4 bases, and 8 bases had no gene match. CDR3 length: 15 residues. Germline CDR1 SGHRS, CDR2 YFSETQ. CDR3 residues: CASSTGQGRYTEAFF. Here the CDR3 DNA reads TGCGCCAGCAGCACCGGACAGGGTCGGTACACTGAAGCTTTCTTT.

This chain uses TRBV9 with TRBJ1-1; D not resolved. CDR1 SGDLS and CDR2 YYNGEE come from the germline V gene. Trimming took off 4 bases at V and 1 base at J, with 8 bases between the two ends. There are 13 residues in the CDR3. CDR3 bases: TGTGCCAGCAGCACTAGCTCGAACACTGAAGCTTTCTTT. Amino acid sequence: CASSTSSNTEAFF.

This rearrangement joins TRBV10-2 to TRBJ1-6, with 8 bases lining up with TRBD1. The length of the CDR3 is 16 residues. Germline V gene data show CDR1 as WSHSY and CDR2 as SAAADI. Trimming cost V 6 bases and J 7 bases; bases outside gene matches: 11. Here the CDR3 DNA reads TGCGCCAGCAGCGATTCTCGGACAGGGTGGAATTCACCCCTCCACTTT. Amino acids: CASSDSRTGWNSPLHF.

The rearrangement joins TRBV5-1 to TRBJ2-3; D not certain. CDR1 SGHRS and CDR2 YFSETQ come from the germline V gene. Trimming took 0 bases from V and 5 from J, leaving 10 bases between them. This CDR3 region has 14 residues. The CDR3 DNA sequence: TGCGCCAGCAGCTTGGCCGGGTTCGTAGATACGCAGTATTTT. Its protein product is CASSLAGFVDTQYF.

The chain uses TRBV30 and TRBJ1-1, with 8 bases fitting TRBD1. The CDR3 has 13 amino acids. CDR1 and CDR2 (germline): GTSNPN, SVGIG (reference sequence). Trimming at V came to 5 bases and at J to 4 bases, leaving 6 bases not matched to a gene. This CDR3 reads CAWWTGSGTEAFF. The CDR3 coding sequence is TGTGCCTGGTGGACAGGGTCGGGCACTGAAGCTTTCTTT. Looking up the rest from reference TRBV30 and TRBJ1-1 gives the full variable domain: SQTIHQWPATLVQPVGSPLSLECTVEGTSNPNLYWYRQAAGRGLQLLFYSVGIGQISSEVPQNLSASRPQDRQFILSSKKLLLSDSGFYLCAWWTGSGTEAFFGQGTRLTVV.

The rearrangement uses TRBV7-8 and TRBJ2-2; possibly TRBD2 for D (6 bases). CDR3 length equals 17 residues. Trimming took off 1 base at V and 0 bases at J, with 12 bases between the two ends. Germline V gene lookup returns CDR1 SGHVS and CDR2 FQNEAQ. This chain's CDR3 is CASSLGRAQSNTGELFF. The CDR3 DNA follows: TGTGCCAGCAGCTTAGGGAGGGCCCAATCGAACACCGGGGAGCTGTTTTTT.

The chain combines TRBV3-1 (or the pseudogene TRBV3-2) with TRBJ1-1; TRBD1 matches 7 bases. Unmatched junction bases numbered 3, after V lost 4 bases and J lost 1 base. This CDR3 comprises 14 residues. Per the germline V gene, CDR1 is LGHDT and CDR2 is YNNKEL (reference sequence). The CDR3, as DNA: TGTGCCAGCAGCCTACAGGGGCAGAACACTGAAGCTTTCTTT. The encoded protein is CASSLQGQNTEAFF.

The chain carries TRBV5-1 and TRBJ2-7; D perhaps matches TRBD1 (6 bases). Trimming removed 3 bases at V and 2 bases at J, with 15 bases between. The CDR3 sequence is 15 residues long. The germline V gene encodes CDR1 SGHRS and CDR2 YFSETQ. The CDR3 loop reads CASSSTGSLPYEQYF. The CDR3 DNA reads TGCGCCAGCAGCTCTACAGGGAGCCTCCCCTACGAGCAGTACTTC.

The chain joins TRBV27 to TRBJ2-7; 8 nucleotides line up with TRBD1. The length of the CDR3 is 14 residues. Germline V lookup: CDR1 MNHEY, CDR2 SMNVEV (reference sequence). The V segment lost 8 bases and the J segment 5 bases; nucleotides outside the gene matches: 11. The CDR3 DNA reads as TGTGCCAGCTGCCCGGGGACAGGAATGAACGAGCAGTACTTC. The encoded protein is CASCPGTGMNEQYF.

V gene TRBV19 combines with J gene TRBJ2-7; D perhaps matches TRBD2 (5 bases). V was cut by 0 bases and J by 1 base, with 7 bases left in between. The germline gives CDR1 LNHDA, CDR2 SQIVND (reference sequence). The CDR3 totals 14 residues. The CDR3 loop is CASSIDSGSYEQYF. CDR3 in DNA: TGTGCCAGTAGTATAGATTCGGGGTCCTACGAGCAGTACTTC.

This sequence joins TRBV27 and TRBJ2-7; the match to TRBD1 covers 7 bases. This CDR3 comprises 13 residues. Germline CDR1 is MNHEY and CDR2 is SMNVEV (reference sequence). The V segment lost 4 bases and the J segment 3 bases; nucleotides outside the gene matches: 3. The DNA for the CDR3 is TGTGCCAGCAGTTCCAGACAGGGCTACGAGCAGTACTTC. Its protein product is CASSSRQGYEQYF.

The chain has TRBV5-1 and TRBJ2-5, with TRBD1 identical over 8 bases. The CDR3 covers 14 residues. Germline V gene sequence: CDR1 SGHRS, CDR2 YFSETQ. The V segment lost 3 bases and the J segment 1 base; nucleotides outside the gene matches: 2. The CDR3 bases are TGCGCCAGCAGCTGGACAGGGACCCAAGAGACCCAGTACTTC. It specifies CASSWTGTQETQYF.

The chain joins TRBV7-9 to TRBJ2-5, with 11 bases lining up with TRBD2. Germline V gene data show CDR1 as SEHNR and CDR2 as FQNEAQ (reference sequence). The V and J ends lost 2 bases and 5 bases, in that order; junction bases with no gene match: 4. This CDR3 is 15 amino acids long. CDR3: CASSLSSGGAETQYF. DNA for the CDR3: TGTGCCAGCAGCTTAAGTAGCGGGGGGGCGGAGACCCAGTACTTC.

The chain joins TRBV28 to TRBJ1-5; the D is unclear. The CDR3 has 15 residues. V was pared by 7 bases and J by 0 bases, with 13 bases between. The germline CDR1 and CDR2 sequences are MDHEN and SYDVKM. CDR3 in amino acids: CASTSSGNSNQPQHF. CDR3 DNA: TGTGCCAGCACCTCCAGTGGTAATAGCAATCAGCCCCAGCATTTT.

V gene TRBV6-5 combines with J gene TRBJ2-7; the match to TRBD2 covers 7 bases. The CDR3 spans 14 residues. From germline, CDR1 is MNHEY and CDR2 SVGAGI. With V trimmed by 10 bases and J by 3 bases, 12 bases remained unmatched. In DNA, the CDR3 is TGTGCCACGGCCTGGGGCGGGAGCGGCTACGAGCAGTACTTC. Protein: CATAWGGSGYEQYF.

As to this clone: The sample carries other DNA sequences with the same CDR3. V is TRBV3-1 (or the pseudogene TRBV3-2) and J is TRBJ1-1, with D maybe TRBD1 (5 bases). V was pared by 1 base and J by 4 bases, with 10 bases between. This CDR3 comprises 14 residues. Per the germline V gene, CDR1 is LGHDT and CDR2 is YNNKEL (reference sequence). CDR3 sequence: CASSQADRGTEAFF. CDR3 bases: TGTGCCAGCAGCCAAGCTGATAGGGGCACTGAAGCTTTCTTT.

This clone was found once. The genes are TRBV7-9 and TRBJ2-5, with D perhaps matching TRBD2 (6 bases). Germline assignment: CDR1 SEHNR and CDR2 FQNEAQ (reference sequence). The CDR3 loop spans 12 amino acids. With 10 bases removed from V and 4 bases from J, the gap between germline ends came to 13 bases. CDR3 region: CATWRGRETQYF. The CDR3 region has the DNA TGTGCCACCTGGAGGGGTAGAGAGACCCAGTACTTC.

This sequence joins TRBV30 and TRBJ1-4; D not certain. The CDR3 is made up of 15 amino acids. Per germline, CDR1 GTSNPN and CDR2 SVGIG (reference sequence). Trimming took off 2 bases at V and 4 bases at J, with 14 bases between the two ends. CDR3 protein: CAWSPVRPLNEKLFF. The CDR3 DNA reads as TGTGCCTGGAGTCCTGTGAGGCCCCTTAATGAAAAACTGTTTTTT.

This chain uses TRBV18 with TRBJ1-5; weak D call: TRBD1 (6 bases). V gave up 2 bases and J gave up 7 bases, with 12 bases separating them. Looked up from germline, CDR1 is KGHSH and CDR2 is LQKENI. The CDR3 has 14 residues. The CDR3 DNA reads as TGTGCCAGCTCACCAGGACAGCCACCCCAGCCCCAGCATTTT. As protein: CASSPGQPPQPQHF.